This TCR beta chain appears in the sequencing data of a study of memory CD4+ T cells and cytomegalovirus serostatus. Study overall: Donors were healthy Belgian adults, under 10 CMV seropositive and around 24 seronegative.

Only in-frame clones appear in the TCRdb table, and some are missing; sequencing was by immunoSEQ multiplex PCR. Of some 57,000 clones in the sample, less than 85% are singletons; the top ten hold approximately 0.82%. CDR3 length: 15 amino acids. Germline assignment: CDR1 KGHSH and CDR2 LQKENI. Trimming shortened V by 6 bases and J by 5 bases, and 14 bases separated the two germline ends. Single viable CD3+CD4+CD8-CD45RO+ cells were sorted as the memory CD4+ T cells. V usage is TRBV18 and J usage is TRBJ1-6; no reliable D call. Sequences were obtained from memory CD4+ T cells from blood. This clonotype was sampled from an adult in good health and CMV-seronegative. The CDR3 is CASSEQTLNNSPLHF. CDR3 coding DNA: TGTGCCAGCTCGGAACAGACCCTGAATAATTCACCCCTCCACTTT. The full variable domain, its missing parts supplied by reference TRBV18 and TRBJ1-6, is NAGVMQNPRHLVRRRGQEARLRCSPMKGHSHVYWYRQLPEEGLKFMVYLQKENIIDESGMPKERFSAEFPKEGPSILRIQQVVRGDSAAYFCASSEQTLNNSPLHFGNGTRLTVT.